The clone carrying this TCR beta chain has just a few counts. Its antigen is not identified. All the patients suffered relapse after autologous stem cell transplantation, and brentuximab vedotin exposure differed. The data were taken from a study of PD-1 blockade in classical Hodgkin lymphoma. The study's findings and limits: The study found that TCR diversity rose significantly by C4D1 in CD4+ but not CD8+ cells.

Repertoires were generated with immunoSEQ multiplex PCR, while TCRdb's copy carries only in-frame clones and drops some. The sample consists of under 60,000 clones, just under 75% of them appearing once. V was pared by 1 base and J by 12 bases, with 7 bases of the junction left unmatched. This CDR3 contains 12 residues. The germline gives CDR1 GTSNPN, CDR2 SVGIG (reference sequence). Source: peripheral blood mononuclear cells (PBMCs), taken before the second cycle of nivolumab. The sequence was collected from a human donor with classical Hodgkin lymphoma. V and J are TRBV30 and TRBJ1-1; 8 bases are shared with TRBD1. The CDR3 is CAWSAGQGTTFF. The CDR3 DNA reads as TGTGCCTGGAGTGCCGGACAGGGTACGACTTTCTTT.